Below are 10 T cell receptor beta chains sequenced from a single sample in a study of long-term antiretroviral therapy in people with HIV. Survey level was the resolution at which the v3.0 immunoSEQ assay ran. TCRdb's table, derived via immunoSEQ multiplex PCR, lists solely in-frame clones and lacks some. The sample records 20,000 or so clones, 65% to 90% being singletons. The sample here was unsorted PBMCs, taken 0.1 years before starting antiretroviral therapy. The receptors originated from a man aged 18 to 29 with HIV.

Only a few counts were recorded for this clone. This chain links TRBV27 with TRBJ1-2; no clear D. This CDR3 comprises 14 residues. Looked up from germline, CDR1 is MNHEY and CDR2 is SMNVEV (reference sequence). Trimming cost V 6 bases and J 3 bases, with 14 bases left between them. CDR3 bases: TGTGCCAGCAGCCCTCGGGTCGCAGACTATGGCTACACCTTC. It is translated as CASSPRVADYGYTF.

Note on this clone: Mismatch with germline at one junction end may stem from a read error. This sequence joins TRBV7-7 and TRBJ2-1; possibly TRBD2 for D (7 bases). Germline loops: CDR1 SSHAT, CDR2 FNYEAQ (reference sequence). This CDR3 contains 15 residues. The CDR3 region is CASSLGGGVYNEQFF. The DNA for the CDR3 is TGTGCTAGCAGCTTAGGGGGGGGTGTTTACAATGAGCAGTTCTTC.

The V gene is TRBV2, the J gene TRBJ1-5; D remains unclear. V lost 6 bases, J lost 5 bases, and 11 bases lay in between. CDR1 and CDR2 (germline): SNHLY, FYNNEI. This CDR3 spans 13 amino acids. CDR3: CASRDPKDQPQHF. In DNA, the CDR3 is TGTGCCAGCAGGGACCCGAAGGATCAGCCCCAGCATTTT.

This chain links TRBV7-9 with TRBJ2-6; TRBD1 matches 7 bases. Germline V gene lookup returns CDR1 SEHNR and CDR2 FQNEAQ (reference sequence). This CDR3 region has 16 residues. With V trimmed by 5 bases and J by 2 bases, 6 bases remained unmatched. CDR3 loop: CASSERQGAGANVLTF. The CDR3 DNA sequence: TGTGCCAGCAGCGAACGACAGGGTGCTGGGGCCAACGTCCTGACTTTC.

This sequence joins TRBV10-1 and TRBJ2-2, with no clear D. Germline loops: CDR1 WNHNN, CDR2 SYGVQD (reference sequence). The CDR3 loop spans 13 amino acids. V was pared by 3 bases and J by 4 bases, with 6 bases between. CDR3 coding DNA: TGCGCCAGCAGTGATCACGCCACCGGGGAGCTGTTTTTT. This codes for CASSDHATGELFF.

A few counts support this clone. The V gene is TRBV2, the J gene TRBJ1-2; D might be TRBD1 (6 bases). The length of the CDR3 is 14 residues. Germline loops: CDR1 SNHLY, CDR2 FYNNEI. Trimming removed 1 base at V and 3 bases at J, with 9 bases between. Here the CDR3 reads CASSEVGADYGYTF. CDR3 DNA: TGTGCCAGCAGTGAAGTGGGGGCAGACTATGGCTACACCTTC.

This clone was detected a few times. The chain has TRBV7-6 and TRBJ2-2, with unresolved D. This CDR3 has 13 amino acids. The V gene lost 1 base and the J gene lost 8 bases, with 8 bases spanning the gap. Per the germline V gene, CDR1 is SGHVS and CDR2 is FNYEAQ. The CDR3 region has the DNA TGTGCCAGCAGCTTAGGGAGAGAGGGGGAGCTGTTTTTT. It codes for CASSLGREGELFF.

A few counts support this clone. As DNA, the CDR3 is TGCGCCAGCAGTGAAGGCCGGGGGGCGGGAAAGAACACCGGGGAGCTGTTTTTT. As protein: CASSEGRGAGKNTGELFF. J is TRBJ2-2 and V is TRBV10-1, with D possibly being TRBD2 (7 bases). Germline V CDR1 and CDR2: WNHNN, SYGVQD (reference sequence). V was clipped by 3 bases and J by 1 base, with 18 bases between them. The CDR3 consists of 18 residues.

This sequence joins TRBV5-1 and TRBJ2-1; TRBD1 aligns across 8 bases. V lost 5 bases, J lost 5 bases, and 6 bases stayed unmatched. Germline lookup yields CDR1 SGHRS and CDR2 YFSETQ. The CDR3 contains 14 residues. CDR3 in DNA: TGCGCCAGCAGGACCGGGACAGGTAACAATGAGCAGTTCTTC. Translated: CASRTGTGNNEQFF.

The chain joins TRBV6-6 to TRBJ1-1, with unresolved D. The ends were cut back, 8 bases at V and 9 bases at J, with 13 bases in the middle. Germline V gives CDR1 MNHNY, CDR2 SVGAGI (reference sequence). This CDR3 comprises 11 residues. CDR3 protein: CASVGEGKAFF. The CDR3 coding sequence is TGTGCCAGCGTCGGTGAGGGAAAAGCTTTCTTT.